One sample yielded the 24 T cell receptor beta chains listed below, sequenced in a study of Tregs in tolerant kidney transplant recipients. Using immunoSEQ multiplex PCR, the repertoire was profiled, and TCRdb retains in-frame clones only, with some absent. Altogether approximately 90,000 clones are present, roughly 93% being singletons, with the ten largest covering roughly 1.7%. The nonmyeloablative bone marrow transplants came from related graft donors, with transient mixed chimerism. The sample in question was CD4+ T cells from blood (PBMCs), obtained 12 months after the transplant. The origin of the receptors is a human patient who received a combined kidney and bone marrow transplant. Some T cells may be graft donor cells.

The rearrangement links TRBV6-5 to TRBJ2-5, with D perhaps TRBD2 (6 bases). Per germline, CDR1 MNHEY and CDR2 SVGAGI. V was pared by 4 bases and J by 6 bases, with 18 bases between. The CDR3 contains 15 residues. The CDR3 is CASSSLSGRGKTQYF. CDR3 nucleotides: TGTGCCAGCAGTTCCCTGTCCGGGCGCGGGAAGACCCAGTACTTC.

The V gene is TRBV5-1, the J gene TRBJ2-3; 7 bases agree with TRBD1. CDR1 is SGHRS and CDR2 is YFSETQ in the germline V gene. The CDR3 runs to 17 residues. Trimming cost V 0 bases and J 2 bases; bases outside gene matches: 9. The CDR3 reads CASSLGQGFRNTDTQYF. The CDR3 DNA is TGCGCCAGCAGCTTGGGACAGGGTTTCAGAAACACAGATACGCAGTATTTT.

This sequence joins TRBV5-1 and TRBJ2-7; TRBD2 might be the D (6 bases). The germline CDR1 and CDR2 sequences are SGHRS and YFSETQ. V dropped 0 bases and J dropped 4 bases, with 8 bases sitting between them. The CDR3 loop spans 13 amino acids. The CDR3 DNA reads TGCGCCAGCAGCTTGGCCGGGACTTACGAGCAGTACTTC. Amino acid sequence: CASSLAGTYEQYF.

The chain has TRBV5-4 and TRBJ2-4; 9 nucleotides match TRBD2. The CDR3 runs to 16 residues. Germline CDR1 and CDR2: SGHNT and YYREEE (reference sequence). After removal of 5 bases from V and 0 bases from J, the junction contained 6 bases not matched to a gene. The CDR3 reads CASRPGLALAKNIQYF. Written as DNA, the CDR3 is TGTGCCAGCAGACCTGGACTAGCGCTAGCCAAAAACATTCAGTACTTC.

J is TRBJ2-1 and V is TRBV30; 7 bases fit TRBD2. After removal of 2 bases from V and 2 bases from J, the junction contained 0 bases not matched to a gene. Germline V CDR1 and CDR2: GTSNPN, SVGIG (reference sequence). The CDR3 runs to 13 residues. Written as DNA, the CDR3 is TGTGCCTGGAGTAGCGGGACCTACAATGAGCAGTTCTTC. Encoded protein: CAWSSGTYNEQFF.

The CDR3 DNA follows: TGTGCCAGCAGCCTGATCCGGGACACTTCTAATGAAAAACTGTTTTTT. Translating it yields CASSLIRDTSNEKLFF. The rearrangement joins TRBV2 to TRBJ1-4; a weak D match, TRBD1 (6 bases). Germline CDR1 SNHLY, CDR2 FYNNEI. V lost 6 bases and J lost 3, with 17 bases in between. CDR3 length: 16 residues. The full variable domain, its missing parts supplied by reference TRBV2 and TRBJ1-4, is EPEVTQTPSHQVTQMGQEVILRCVPISNHLYFYWYRQILGQKVEFLVSFYNNEISEKSEIFDDQFSVERPDGSNFTLKIRSTKLEDSAMYFCASSLIRDTSNEKLFFGSGTQLSVL.

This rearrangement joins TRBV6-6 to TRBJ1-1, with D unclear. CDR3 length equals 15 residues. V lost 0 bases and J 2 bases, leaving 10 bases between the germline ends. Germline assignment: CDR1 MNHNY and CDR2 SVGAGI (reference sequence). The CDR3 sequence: CASSYSPDLNTEAFF. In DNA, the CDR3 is TGTGCCAGCAGTTACTCGCCGGACTTAAACACTGAAGCTTTCTTT.

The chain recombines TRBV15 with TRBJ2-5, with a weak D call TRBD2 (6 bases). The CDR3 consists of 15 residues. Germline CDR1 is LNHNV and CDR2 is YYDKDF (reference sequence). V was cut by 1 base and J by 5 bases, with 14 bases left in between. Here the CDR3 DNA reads TGTGCCACCAGCAGAGTGCCCACGGGGAGGGAGACCCAGTACTTC. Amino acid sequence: CATSRVPTGRETQYF.

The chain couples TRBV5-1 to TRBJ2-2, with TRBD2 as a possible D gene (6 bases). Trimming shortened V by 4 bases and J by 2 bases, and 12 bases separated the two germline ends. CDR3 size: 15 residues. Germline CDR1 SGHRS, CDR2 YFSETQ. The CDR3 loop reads CASSQGLPNTGELFF. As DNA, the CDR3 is TGCGCCAGCAGCCAGGGACTTCCCAACACCGGGGAGCTGTTTTTT.

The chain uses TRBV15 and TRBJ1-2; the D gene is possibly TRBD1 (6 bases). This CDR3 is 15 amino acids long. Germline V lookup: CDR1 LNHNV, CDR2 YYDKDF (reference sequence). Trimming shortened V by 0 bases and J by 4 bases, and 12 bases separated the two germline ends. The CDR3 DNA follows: TGTGCCACCAGCAGAGACAAGCAGGGGCCCTATGGCTACACCTTC. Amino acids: CATSRDKQGPYGYTF.

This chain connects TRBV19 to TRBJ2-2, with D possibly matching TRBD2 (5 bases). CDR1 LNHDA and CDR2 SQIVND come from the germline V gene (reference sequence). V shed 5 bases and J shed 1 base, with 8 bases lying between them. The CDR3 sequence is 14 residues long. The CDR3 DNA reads TGTGCCAGTAGTCCTAGCCTGAACACCGGGGAGCTGTTTTTT. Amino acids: CASSPSLNTGELFF.

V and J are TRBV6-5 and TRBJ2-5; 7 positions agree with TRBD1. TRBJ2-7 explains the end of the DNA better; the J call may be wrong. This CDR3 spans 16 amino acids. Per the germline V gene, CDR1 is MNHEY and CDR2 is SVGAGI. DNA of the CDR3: TGTGCCAGCAGTTACCGTGGGACAGCATCTTCCTACGAGCAGTACTTC. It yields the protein CASSYRGTASSYEQYF.

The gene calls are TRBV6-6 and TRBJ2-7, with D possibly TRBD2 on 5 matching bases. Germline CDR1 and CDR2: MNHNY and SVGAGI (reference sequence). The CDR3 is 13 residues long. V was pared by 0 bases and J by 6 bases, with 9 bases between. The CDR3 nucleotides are TGTGCCAGCAGTTACTCTAGCGAGAGCGAGCAGTACTTC. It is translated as CASSYSSESEQYF.

CDR3 nucleotide sequence: TGTGCCAGCAGCCACGTCCAAACAGGCTACACCTTC. Its protein product is CASSHVQTGYTF. This sequence joins TRBV7-2 and TRBJ1-2; the D is unclear. The CDR3 runs to 12 residues. The ends were cut back, 5 bases at V and 8 bases at J, with 12 bases in the middle. The germline CDR1 and CDR2 sequences are SGHTA and FQGNSA.

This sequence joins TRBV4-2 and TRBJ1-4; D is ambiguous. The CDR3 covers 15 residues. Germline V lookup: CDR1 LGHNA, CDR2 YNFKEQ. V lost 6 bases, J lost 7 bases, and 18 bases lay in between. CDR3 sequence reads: CASSPSGSHFEKLFF. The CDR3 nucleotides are TGTGCCAGCAGTCCCTCGGGGAGCCATTTTGAAAAACTGTTTTTT.

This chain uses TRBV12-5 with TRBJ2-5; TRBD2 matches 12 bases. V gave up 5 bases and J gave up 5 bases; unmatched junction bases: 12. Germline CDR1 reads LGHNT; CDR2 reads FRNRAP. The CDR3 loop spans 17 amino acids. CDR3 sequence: CASGLWASGRAGETQYF. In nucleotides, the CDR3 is TGTGCTAGTGGTCTTTGGGCTAGCGGGAGGGCCGGGGAGACCCAGTACTTC.

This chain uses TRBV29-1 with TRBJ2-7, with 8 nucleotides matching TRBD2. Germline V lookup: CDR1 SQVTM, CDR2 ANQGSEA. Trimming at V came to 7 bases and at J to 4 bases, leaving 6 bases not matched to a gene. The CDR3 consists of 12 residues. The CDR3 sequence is CSAMTSEYEQYF. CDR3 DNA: TGCAGCGCGATGACTAGCGAATACGAGCAGTACTTC.

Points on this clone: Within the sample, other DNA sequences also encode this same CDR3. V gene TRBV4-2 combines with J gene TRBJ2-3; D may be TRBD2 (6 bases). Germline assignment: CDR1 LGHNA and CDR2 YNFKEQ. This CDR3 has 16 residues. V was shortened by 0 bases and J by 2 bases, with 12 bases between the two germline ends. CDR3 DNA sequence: TGTGCCAGCAGCCAAGAAGATCGGGGGTCCACAGATACGCAGTATTTT. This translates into CASSQEDRGSTDTQYF.

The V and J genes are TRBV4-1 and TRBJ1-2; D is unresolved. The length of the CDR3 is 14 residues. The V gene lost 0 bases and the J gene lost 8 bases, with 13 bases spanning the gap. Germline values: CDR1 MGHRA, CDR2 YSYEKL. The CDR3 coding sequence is TGCGCCAGCAGCCAAGAACCGAGATCTATGGGCTACACCTTC. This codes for CASSQEPRSMGYTF.

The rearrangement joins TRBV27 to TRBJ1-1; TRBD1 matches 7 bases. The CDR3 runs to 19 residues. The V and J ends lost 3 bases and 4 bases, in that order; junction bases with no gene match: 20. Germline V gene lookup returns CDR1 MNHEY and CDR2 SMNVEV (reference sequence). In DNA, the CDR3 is TGTGCCAGCAGTTTCCGTCTTTCAACCGTCGGACAGGCAGGCACTGAAGCTTTCTTT. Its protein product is CASSFRLSTVGQAGTEAFF.

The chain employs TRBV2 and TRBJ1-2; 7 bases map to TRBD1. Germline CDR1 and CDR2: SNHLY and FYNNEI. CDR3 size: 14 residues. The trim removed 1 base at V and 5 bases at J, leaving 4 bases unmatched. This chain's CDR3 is CASSEGDSIYGYTF. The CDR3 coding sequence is TGTGCCAGCAGTGAAGGGGACAGTATATATGGCTACACCTTC.

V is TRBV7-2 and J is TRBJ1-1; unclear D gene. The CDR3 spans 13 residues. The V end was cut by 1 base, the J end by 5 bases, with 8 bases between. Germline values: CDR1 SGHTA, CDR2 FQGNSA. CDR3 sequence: CASSLGAGTEAFF. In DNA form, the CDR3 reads TGTGCCAGCAGCTTAGGAGCCGGGACTGAAGCTTTCTTT. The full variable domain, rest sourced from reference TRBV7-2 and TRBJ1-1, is GAGVSQSPSNKVTEKGKDVELRCDPISGHTALYWYRQSLGQGLEFLIYFQGNSAPDKSGLPSDRFSAERTGGSVSTLTIQRTQQEDSAVYLCASSLGAGTEAFFGQGTRLTVV.

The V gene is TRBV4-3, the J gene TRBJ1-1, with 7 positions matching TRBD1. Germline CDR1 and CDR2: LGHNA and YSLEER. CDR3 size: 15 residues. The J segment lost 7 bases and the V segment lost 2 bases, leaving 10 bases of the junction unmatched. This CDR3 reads CASSQNDRVGIEAFF. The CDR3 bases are TGCGCCAGCAGCCAAAATGACAGGGTAGGGATTGAAGCTTTCTTT.

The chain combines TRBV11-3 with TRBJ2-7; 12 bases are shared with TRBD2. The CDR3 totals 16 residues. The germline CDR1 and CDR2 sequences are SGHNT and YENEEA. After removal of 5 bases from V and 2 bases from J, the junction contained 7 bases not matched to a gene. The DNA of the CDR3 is TGTGCCAGCAGCGCCACTAGCGGGGGGCCCCCCTACGAGCAGTACTTC. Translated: CASSATSGGPPYEQYF.